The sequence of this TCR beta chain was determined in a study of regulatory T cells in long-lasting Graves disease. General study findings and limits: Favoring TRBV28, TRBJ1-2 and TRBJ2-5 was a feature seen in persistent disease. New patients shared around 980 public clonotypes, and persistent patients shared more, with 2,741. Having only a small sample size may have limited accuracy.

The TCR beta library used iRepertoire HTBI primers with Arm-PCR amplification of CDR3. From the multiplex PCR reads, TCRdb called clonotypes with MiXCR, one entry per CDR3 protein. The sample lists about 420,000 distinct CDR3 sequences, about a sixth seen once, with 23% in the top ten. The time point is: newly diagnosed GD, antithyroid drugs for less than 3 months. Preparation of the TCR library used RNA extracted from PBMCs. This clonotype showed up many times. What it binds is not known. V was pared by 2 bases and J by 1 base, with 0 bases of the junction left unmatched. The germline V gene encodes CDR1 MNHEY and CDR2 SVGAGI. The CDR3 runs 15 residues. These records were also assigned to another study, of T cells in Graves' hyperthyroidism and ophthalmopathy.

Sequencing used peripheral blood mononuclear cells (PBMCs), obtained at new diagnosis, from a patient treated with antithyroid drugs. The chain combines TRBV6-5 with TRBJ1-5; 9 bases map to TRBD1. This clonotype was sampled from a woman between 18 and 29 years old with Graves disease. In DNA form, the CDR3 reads TGTGCCAGCAGTTACGGACAGGGGAGCAATCAGCCCCAGCATTTT. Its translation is CASSYGQGSNQPQHF.